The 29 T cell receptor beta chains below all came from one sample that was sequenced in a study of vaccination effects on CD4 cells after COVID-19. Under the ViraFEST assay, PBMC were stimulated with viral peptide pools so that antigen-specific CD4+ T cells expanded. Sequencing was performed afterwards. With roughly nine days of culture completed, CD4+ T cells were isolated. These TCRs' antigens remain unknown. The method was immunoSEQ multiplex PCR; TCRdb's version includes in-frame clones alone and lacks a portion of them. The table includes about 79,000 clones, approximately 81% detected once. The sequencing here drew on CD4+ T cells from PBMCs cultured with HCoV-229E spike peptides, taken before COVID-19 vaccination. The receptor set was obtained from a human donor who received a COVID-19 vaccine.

The CDR3 is CASSLTGTSGGETQYF. The CDR3 DNA sequence: TGCGCCAGCAGCTTAACCGGGACTAGCGGGGGAGAGACCCAGTACTTC. The chain combines TRBV5-1 with TRBJ2-5; 14 bases are a match to TRBD2. The CDR3 has 16 residues. Unmatched junction bases numbered 4, after V lost 2 bases and J lost 4 bases. The germline gives CDR1 SGHRS, CDR2 YFSETQ.

The CDR3 DNA is TGCAGTGCCAGAGGAGGGGTTGAGCAGTACGTC. The encoded protein is CSARGGVEQYV. The chain uses TRBV20-1 and TRBJ2-7; D may be TRBD2 (6 bases). Germline assignment: CDR1 DFQATT and CDR2 SNEGSKA (reference sequence). This CDR3 contains 11 residues.

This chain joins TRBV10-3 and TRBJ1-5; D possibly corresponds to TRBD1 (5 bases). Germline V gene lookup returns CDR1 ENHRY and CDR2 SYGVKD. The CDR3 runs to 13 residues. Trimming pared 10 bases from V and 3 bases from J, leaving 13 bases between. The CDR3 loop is CATEDRDNQPQHF. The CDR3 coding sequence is TGTGCCACCGAAGACAGAGACAATCAGCCCCAGCATTTT.

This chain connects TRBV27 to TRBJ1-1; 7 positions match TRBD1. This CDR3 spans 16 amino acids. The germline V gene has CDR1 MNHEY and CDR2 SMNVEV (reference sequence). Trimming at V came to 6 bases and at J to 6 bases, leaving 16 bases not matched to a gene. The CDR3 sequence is CASSGPQDRRQAEAFF. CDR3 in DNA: TGTGCCAGCAGCGGCCCTCAGGACAGGCGACAGGCTGAAGCTTTCTTT.

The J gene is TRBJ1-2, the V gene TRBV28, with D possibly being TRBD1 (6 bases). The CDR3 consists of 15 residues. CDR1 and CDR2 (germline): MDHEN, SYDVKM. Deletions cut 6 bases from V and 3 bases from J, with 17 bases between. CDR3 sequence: CASRGNRGADYGYTF. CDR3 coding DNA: TGTGCCAGCAGGGGAAATCGGGGGGCTGACTATGGCTACACCTTC.

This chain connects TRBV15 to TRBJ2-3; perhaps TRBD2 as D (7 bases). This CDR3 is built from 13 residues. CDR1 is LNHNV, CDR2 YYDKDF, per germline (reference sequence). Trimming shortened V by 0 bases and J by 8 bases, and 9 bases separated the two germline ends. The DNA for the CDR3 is TGTGCCACCAGCAGAGAGGGAGGGGGTACGCAGTATTTT. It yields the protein CATSREGGGTQYF.

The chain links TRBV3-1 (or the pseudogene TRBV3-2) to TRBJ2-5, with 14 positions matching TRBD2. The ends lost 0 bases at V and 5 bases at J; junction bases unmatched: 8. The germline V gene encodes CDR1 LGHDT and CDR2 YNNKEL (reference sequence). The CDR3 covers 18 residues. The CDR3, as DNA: TGTGCCAGCAGCCAAGACCGCGGACTAGCGGGGGGTGGGGAGACCCAGTACTTC. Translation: CASSQDRGLAGGGETQYF.

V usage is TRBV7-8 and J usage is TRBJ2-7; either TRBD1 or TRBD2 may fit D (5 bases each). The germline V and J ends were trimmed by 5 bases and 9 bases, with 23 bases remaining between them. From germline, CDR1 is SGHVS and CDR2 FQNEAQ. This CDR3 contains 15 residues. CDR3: CASSPHSRDRVWQYV. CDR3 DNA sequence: TGTGCCAGCAGCCCGCACTCCCGGGACCGGGTATGGCAGTACGTC.

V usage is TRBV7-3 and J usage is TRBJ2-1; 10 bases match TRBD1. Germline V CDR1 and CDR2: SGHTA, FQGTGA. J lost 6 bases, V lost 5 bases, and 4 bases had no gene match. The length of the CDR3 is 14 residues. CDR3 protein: CASSRDRGSNEQFF. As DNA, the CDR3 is TGTGCCAGCAGCCGGGACAGGGGTAGCAATGAGCAGTTCTTC.

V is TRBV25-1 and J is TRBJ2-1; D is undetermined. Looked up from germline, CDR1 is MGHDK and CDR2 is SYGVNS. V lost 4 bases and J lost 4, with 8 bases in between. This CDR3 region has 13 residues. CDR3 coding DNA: TGTGCCAGCAGTGCAGACTCTTACAATGAGCAGTTCTTC. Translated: CASSADSYNEQFF. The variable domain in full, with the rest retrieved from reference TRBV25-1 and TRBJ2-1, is EADIYQTPRYLVIGTGKKITLECSQTMGHDKMYWYQQDPGMELHLIHYSYGVNSTEKGDLSSESTVSRIRTEHFPLTLESARPSHTSQYLCASSADSYNEQFFGPGTRLTVL.

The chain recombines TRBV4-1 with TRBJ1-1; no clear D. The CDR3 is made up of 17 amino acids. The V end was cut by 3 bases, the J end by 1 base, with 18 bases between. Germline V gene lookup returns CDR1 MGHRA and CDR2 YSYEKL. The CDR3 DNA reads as TGCGCCAGCAGCCAGACGGATTTACGGTTTTCGAACACTGAAGCTTTCTTT. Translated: CASSQTDLRFSNTEAFF.

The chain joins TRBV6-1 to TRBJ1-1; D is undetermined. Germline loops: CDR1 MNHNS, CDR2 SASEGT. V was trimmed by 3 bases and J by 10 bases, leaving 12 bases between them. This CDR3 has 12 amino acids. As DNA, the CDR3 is TGTGCCAGCAGTGATACGATGAAGGGAGCTTTCTTT. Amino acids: CASSDTMKGAFF.

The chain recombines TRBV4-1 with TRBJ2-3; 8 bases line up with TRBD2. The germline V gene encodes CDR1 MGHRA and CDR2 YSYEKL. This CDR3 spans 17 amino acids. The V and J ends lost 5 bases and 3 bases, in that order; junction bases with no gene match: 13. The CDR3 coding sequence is TGCGCCAGCAGCTCCTCCCCCGGCGGGGGGCCAACAGATACGCAGTATTTT. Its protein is CASSSSPGGGPTDTQYF.

The CDR3 DNA reads as TGTGCCAGCAGTTACAGTCAGGGGGACTACAATGAGCAGTTCTTC. Amino acid sequence: CASSYSQGDYNEQFF. The chain has TRBV6-5 and TRBJ2-1; TRBD1 matches 7 bases. Germline CDR1 and CDR2: MNHEY and SVGAGI. With 2 bases clipped from V and 3 bases from J, the junction kept 4 bases outside the gene matches. The CDR3 runs to 15 residues.

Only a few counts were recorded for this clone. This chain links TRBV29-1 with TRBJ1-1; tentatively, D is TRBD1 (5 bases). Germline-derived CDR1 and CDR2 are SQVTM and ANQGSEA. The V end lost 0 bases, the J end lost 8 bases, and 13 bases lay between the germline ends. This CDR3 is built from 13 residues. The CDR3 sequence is CSVEEKGRTEAFF. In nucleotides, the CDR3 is TGCAGCGTTGAAGAGAAGGGACGCACCGAAGCTTTCTTT.

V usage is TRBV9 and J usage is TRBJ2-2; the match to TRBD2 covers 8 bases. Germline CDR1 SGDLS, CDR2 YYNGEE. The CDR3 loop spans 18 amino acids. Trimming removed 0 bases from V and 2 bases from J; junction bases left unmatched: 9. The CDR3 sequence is CASSVAPGAGGNTGELFF. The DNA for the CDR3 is TGTGCCAGCAGCGTAGCACCCGGGGCGGGGGGAAACACCGGGGAGCTGTTTTTT.

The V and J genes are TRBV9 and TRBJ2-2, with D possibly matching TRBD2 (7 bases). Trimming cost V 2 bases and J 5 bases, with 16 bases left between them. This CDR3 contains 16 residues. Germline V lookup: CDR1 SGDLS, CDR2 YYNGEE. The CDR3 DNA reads TGTGCCAGCAGCGTCCGTGGGGGGGCTGGTACCGGGGAGCTGTTTTTT. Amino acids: CASSVRGGAGTGELFF. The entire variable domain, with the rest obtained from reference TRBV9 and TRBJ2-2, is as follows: DSGVTQTPKHLITATGQRVTLRCSPRSGDLSVYWYQQSLDQGLQFLIQYYNGEERAKGNILERFSAQQFPDLHSELNLSSLELGDSALYFCASSVRGGAGTGELFFGEGSRLTVL.

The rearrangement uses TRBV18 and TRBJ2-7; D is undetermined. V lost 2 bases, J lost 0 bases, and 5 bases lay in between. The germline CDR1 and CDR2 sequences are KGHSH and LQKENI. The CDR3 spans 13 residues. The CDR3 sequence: CASSPSPSYEQYV. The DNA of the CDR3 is TGTGCCAGCTCACCATCCCCCTCCTACGAGCAGTACGTC.

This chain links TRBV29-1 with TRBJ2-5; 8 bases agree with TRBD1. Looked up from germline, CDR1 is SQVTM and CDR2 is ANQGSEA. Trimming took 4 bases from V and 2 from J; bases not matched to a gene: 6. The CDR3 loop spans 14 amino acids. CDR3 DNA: TGCAGCGTTGGCAGGACAGGGACACAAGAGACCCAGTACTTC. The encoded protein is CSVGRTGTQETQYF.

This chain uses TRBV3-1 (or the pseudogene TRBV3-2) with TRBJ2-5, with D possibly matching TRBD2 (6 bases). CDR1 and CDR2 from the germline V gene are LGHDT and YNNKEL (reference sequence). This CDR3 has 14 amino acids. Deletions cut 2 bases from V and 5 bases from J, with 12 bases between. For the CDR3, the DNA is TGTGCCAGCAGCCAATCTAGGAGCGGGGAGACCCAGTACTTC. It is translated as CASSQSRSGETQYF.

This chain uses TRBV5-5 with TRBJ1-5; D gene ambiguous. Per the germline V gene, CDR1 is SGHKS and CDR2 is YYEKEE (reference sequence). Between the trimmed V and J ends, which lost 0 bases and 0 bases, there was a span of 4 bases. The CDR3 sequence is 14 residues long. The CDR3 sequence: CASSLEHSNQPQHF. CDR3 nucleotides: TGTGCCAGCAGCTTGGAACATAGCAATCAGCCCCAGCATTTT.

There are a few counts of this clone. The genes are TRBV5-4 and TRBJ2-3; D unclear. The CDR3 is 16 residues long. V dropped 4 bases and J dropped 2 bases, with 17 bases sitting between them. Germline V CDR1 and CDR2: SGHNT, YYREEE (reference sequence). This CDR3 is CASSPKTRRITDTQYF. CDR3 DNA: TGTGCCAGCAGCCCAAAGACCCGCAGGATCACAGATACGCAGTATTTT.

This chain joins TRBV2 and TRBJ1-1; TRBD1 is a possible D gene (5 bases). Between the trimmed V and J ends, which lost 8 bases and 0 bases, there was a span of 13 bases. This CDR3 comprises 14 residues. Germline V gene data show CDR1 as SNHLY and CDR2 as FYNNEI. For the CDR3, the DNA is TGTGCCAGCTCTGACAGCGACATGAACACTGAAGCTTTCTTT. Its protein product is CASSDSDMNTEAFF. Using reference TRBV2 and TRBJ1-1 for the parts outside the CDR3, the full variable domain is EPEVTQTPSHQVTQMGQEVILRCVPISNHLYFYWYRQILGQKVEFLVSFYNNEISEKSEIFDDQFSVERPDGSNFTLKIRSTKLEDSAMYFCASSDSDMNTEAFFGQGTRLTVV.

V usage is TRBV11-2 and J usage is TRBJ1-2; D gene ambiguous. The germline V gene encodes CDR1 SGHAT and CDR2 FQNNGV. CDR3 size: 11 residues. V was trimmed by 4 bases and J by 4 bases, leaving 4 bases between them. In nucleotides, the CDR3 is TGTGCCAGCAGCTCTCGCTATGGCTACACCTTC. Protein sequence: CASSSRYGYTF.

Here the CDR3 reads CASRQRGGLETQYF. The DNA of the CDR3 is TGTGCCAGCAGGCAGCGGGGGGGCCTGGAGACCCAGTACTTC. The chain joins TRBV5-5 to TRBJ2-5; 10 bases are shared with TRBD2. Germline trimming cut 5 bases from V and 5 bases from J; bases unmatched to any gene: 6. CDR3 size: 14 residues. Germline V CDR1 and CDR2: SGHKS, YYEKEE (reference sequence).

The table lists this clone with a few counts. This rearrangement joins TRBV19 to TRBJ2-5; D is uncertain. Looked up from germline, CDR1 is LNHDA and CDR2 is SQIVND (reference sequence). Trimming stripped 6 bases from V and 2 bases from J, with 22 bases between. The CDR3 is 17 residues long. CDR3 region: CASSLLGRRSEQETQYF. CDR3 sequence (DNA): TGTGCCAGTAGCCTATTGGGTCGCAGGTCCGAACAAGAGACCCAGTACTTC.

The CDR3 protein is CASSLGTGPDTQYF. The CDR3 region has the DNA TGTGCCAGCAGCTTGGGGACAGGGCCAGATACGCAGTATTTT. V gene TRBV5-4 combines with J gene TRBJ2-3, with TRBD1 matching 8 bases. V shed 0 bases, J shed 4 bases, and the junction held 1 base outside the gene matches. Germline CDR1 SGHNT, CDR2 YYREEE (reference sequence). The CDR3 has 14 amino acids.

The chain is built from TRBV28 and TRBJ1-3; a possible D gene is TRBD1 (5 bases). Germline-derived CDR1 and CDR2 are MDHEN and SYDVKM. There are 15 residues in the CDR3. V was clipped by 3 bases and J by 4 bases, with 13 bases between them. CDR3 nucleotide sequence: TGTGCCAGCAGTTTCAGGGATTCTAGGGGAAACACCATATATTTT. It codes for CASSFRDSRGNTIYF.

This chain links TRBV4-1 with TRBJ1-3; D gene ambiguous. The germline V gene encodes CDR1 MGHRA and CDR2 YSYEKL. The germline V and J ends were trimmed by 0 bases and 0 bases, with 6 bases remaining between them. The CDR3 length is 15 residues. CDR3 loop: CASSQEGNSGNTIYF. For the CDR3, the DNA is TGCGCCAGCAGCCAAGAAGGAAACTCTGGAAACACCATATATTTT.